Each of the 18 T cell receptor beta chains below was sequenced from the same sample in a study of shared clonotypes between healthy human individuals. The repertoire was sequenced with immunoSEQ multiplex PCR; TCRdb's copy has only in-frame clones and lacks some. The sample has 300,000 to 400,000 clones; less than 85% are singletons. Sequencing used memory CD4+ T cells sorted from blood. The subset was: CD45RA-negative fraction. Receptors originate from a young man in good health.

In its sample, this clone was seen many times. This chain links TRBV10-2 with TRBJ2-5, with 14 bases that match TRBD2. The V gene end was trimmed by 6 bases and the J gene end by 3 bases; junction bases not matched to a gene: 0. Germline V gives CDR1 WSHSY, CDR2 SAAADI. The CDR3 has 14 residues. The CDR3 nucleotides are TGCGCCAGCAGGGGACTAGCGGGAGAAGAGACCCAGTACTTC. Its protein product is CASRGLAGEETQYF.

The chain joins TRBV5-1 to TRBJ2-3; the match to TRBD1 covers 7 bases. Trimming at V came to 7 bases and at J to 4 bases, leaving 6 bases not matched to a gene. Germline V CDR1 and CDR2: SGHRS, YFSETQ. The CDR3 length is 13 residues. CDR3 nucleotides: TGCGCCAGCGGGGACAGAGTGGCAGATACGCAGTATTTT. Translating it yields CASGDRVADTQYF. Using reference TRBV5-1 and TRBJ2-3 for the parts outside the CDR3, the full variable domain is KAGVTQTPRYLIKTRGQQVTLSCSPISGHRSVSWYQQTPGQGLQFLFEYFSETQRNKGNFPGRFSGRQFSNSRSEMNVSTLELGDSALYLCASGDRVADTQYFGPGTRLTVL.

Only one count was recorded for this clone. The chain is built from TRBV11-2 and TRBJ2-2, with 7 bases matching TRBD1. After removal of 5 bases from V and 4 bases from J, the junction contained 4 bases not matched to a gene. The CDR3 is 14 residues long. In germline, CDR1 is SGHAT, CDR2 FQNNGV. CDR3 sequence (DNA): TGTGCCAGCAGCCCCGGGACAGTCACCGGGGAGCTGTTTTTT. The encoded protein is CASSPGTVTGELFF.

This chain uses TRBV7-9 with TRBJ2-7; 9 positions agree with TRBD2. The CDR3 is 15 residues long. Germline V lookup: CDR1 SEHNR, CDR2 FQNEAQ (reference sequence). Trimming took 4 bases from V and 6 from J; bases not matched to a gene: 10. The CDR3 here is CASSSTGTSHSEQYF. The CDR3 DNA sequence: TGTGCCAGCAGCTCCACCGGGACTAGCCACTCCGAGCAGTACTTC.

This sequence joins TRBV4-1 and TRBJ2-5; D remains ambiguous. V was shortened by 2 bases and J by 1 base, with 8 bases between the two germline ends. This CDR3 spans 14 amino acids. Germline values: CDR1 MGHRA, CDR2 YSYEKL. The chain's CDR3 is CASSQQVFQETQYF. The CDR3 DNA is TGCGCCAGCAGCCAACAGGTCTTCCAAGAGACCCAGTACTTC.

As regards this clone: Other DNA sequences in the same sample also yield this CDR3. The rearrangement joins TRBV5-8 to TRBJ2-5, with 8 bases identical to TRBD1. After removal of 3 bases from V and 4 bases from J, the junction contained 5 bases not matched to a gene. The CDR3 is 14 residues long. Germline CDR1 reads SGHTS; CDR2 reads YDEGEE. In DNA form, the CDR3 reads TGTGCCAGCAGCTCAAGGACAGGGAGAGAGACCCAGTACTTC. Translating it yields CASSSRTGRETQYF.

The sample holds one count of this clone. The rearrangement links TRBV5-1 to TRBJ2-7; D tentatively fits TRBD1 or TRBD2 (5 bases each). Trimming pared 0 bases from V and 5 bases from J, leaving 12 bases between. Per the germline V gene, CDR1 is SGHRS and CDR2 is YFSETQ. This CDR3 has 14 amino acids. CDR3 sequence (DNA): TGCGCCAGCAGCTTGGTCCCGGGGACGAACGAGCAGTACTTC. Translation: CASSLVPGTNEQYF.

The J gene is TRBJ2-3, the V gene TRBV11-2; unclear D gene. CDR1 and CDR2 (germline): SGHAT, FQNNGV. CDR3 length: 16 amino acids. V was clipped by 1 base and J by 0 bases, with 11 bases between them. CDR3 sequence (DNA): TGTGCCAGCAGCTTAGCCTGGGGTGCTAGCACAGATACGCAGTATTTT. Translating gives CASSLAWGASTDTQYF.

This clone has only a few counts. The gene calls are TRBV5-1 and TRBJ1-1; 9 positions agree with TRBD1. Looked up from germline, CDR1 is SGHRS and CDR2 is YFSETQ. The CDR3 has 12 amino acids. With V trimmed by 4 bases and J by 5 bases, 0 bases remained unmatched. CDR3 in DNA: TGCGCCAGCAGCGGGACAGGGACTGAAGCTTTCTTT. Residues: CASSGTGTEAFF.

This clone appeared a few times. The rearrangement joins TRBV6-5 to TRBJ1-2; TRBD1 matches at 8 bases. The CDR3 is made up of 16 amino acids. CDR1 is MNHEY, CDR2 SVGAGI, per germline. V lost 2 bases, J lost 4 bases, and 9 bases stayed unmatched. CDR3 DNA sequence: TGTGCCAGCAGTTACACGAGGACAGGGAGGTCCTATGGCTACACCTTC. Translated, it gives CASSYTRTGRSYGYTF.

To note about this clone: A read error may account for a junction end that differs from germline. This chain joins TRBV11-2 and TRBJ1-2, with 8 bases lining up with TRBD1. Germline values: CDR1 SGHAT, CDR2 FQNNGV. This CDR3 is 15 amino acids long. This CDR3 reads CASSPGQGSWSQLPF. CDR3 in DNA: TGTGCCAGCAGCCCTGGACAGGGTTCATGGTCTCAATTACCCTTC.

The chain joins TRBV5-4 to TRBJ2-3; TRBD2 matches 7 bases. The V gene's germline CDR1 is SGHNT and CDR2 YYREEE (reference sequence). V shed 3 bases and J 0 bases; nucleotides not matched to a gene: 4. This CDR3 comprises 15 residues. The CDR3 coding sequence is TGTGCCAGCAGCTCTAGCGGAGGTAGCACAGATACGCAGTATTTT. Its translation: CASSSSGGSTDTQYF.

As concerns this clone: Other DNA sequences in the same sample also yield this CDR3. The chain uses TRBV2 and TRBJ1-5; 9 positions agree with TRBD1. This CDR3 has 14 residues. The ends lost 4 bases at V and 6 bases at J; junction bases unmatched: 4. Germline CDR1 reads SNHLY; CDR2 reads FYNNEI. For the CDR3, the DNA is TGTGCCAGCAGTGCACAGGGGGCAGGTCAGCCCCAGCATTTT. Translation: CASSAQGAGQPQHF.

This chain links TRBV7-6 with TRBJ2-1, with D possibly being TRBD2 (6 bases). With 5 bases removed from V and 4 bases from J, the gap between germline ends came to 15 bases. CDR3 size: 15 residues. Germline V lookup: CDR1 SGHVS, CDR2 FNYEAQ. In DNA form, the CDR3 reads TGTGCCAGCAGCCCGGGAGCGTCTGAGTACAATGAGCAGTTCTTC. Translating gives CASSPGASEYNEQFF.

This clone was observed a handful of times. V gene TRBV10-3 combines with J gene TRBJ2-3; a possible D gene is TRBD2 (5 bases). V was pared by 8 bases and J by 4 bases, with 13 bases between. Germline CDR1 ENHRY, CDR2 SYGVKD. The CDR3 runs 13 residues. This CDR3 is CAIGSGSSDTQYF. The CDR3 DNA follows: TGTGCCATCGGTAGTGGGAGCTCAGATACGCAGTATTTT.

This clone was seen many times. The chain carries TRBV14 and TRBJ2-3; 10 bases line up with TRBD2. Per the germline V gene, CDR1 is SGHDN and CDR2 is FVKESK. V lost 4 bases to trimming and J lost 2 bases; unmatched junction nucleotides: 3. This CDR3 has 15 residues. As DNA, the CDR3 is TGTGCCAGCAGCCGGACTAGCGGATACACAGATACGCAGTATTTT. Its translation is CASSRTSGYTDTQYF.

The rearrangement joins TRBV7-8 to TRBJ2-1, with D possibly TRBD2 on 5 matching bases. Trimming cost V 6 bases and J 10 bases, with 22 bases left between them. The CDR3 loop spans 15 amino acids. The germline gives CDR1 SGHVS, CDR2 FQNEAQ. DNA of the CDR3: TGTGCCAGCAGTACCTCACCCCGGGGAGTTGGCGAGCAGTTCTTC. This encodes CASSTSPRGVGEQFF.

This clone occurred once. The chain uses TRBV5-8 and TRBJ1-2, with a weak D call TRBD1 (5 bases). The CDR3 has 13 residues. V was shortened by 1 base and J by 3 bases, with 7 bases between the two germline ends. Germline assignment: CDR1 SGHTS and CDR2 YDEGEE. The CDR3 DNA sequence: TGTGCCAGCAGCTTGCTCAGGGACTATGGCTACACCTTC. This sequence encodes CASSLLRDYGYTF. Combining the CDR3 with reference TRBV5-8 and TRBJ1-2 gives the whole variable domain EAGVTQSPTHLIKTRGQQATLRCSPISGHTSVYWYQQALGLGLQFLLWYDEGEERNRGNFPPRFSGRQFPNYSSELNVNALELEDSALYLCASSLLRDYGYTFGSGTRLTVV.